This record concerns one T cell receptor beta chain sequence. The CDR3 extends over 16 amino acids. V dropped 4 bases and J dropped 4; count of bases not matched to a gene: 7. From germline, CDR1 is SGHNT and CDR2 YENEEA. The entry originates in a study of blood T cell repertoires in COVID-19. As for the study in general: Samples came from the United States, Italy and Spain, spanning acute and convalescent COVID-19. T cells, B-cell-depleted T cells, or PBMCs provided the cDNA or gDNA that served as material.

Under the authors' procedure: Using reference gene primer amplification, nucleated cell counts were estimated. Only in-frame clones appear in the TCRdb table, and some are missing; sequencing was by immunoSEQ multiplex PCR. The D gene and trimming were derived from the DNA, and the V and J assignments and clone size from that table. The top ten hold approximately 4.3% of the sample, which has 140,000 to 150,000 clones, 75% to 90% seen once. The chain joins TRBV11-3 to TRBJ1-1, with 12 bases fitting TRBD1. Sequencing was performed on PBMCs or T cells enriched from blood (not recorded which). This sequence originates from a man aged 45-65 years who had recovered from COVID-19. CDR3 coding DNA: TGTGCCAGCAGCTCCGGGACAGGGGGCTTTGGCACTGAAGCTTTCTTT. It is translated as CASSSGTGGFGTEAFF.